The 2 T cell receptor beta chains in this list originate from one sample, sequenced in a study of identical twins. One entry per CDR3 protein, called by TCRdb with MiXCR from the 5' RACE reads. Found here are some 570,000 distinct CDR3 sequences, around 20% of them singletons; the top ten hold 0.48%. These data were also reused for a study on yellow fever vaccine responses in identical twins.

The sample was CD4+ T cells sorted from blood. The receptors were sampled from a young woman in good health.

The V and J genes are TRBV12-3 or TRBV12-4 and TRBJ2-7; D call uncertain. The CDR3 consists of 14 residues. Trimming removed 2 bases at V and 0 bases at J, with 8 bases between. In DNA, the CDR3 is TGTGCCAGCAGTTTACGCGAGAGCTCCTACGAGCAGTACTTC. It is translated as CASSLRESSYEQYF.

The rearrangement joins TRBV3-1 to TRBJ2-1; unclear D gene. Trimming took off 1 base at V and 0 bases at J, with 10 bases between the two ends. The germline V gene encodes CDR1 LGHDT and CDR2 YNNKEL (reference sequence). This CDR3 has 16 residues. CDR3 region: CASSQVGRSSYNEQFF. The DNA for the CDR3 is TGTGCCAGCAGCCAAGTGGGCAGAAGCTCCTACAATGAGCAGTTCTTC.